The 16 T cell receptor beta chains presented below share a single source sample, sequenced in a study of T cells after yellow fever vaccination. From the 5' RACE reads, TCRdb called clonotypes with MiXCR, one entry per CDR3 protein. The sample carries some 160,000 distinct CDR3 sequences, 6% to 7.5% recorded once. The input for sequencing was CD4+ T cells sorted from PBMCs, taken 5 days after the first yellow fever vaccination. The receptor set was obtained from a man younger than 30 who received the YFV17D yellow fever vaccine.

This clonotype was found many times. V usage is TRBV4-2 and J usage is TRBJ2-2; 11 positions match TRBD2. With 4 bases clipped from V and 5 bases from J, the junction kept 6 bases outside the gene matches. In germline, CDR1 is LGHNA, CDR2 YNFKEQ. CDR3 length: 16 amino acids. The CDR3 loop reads CASSPSGGPGTGELFF. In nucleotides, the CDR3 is TGTGCCAGCAGCCCTAGCGGGGGGCCAGGGACCGGGGAGCTGTTTTTT.

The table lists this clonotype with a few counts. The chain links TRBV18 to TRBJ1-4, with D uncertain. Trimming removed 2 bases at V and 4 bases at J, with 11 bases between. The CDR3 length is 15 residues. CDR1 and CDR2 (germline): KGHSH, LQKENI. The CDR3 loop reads CASSPAGRLNEKLFF. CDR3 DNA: TGTGCCAGCTCACCAGCCGGACGGCTTAATGAAAAACTGTTTTTT.

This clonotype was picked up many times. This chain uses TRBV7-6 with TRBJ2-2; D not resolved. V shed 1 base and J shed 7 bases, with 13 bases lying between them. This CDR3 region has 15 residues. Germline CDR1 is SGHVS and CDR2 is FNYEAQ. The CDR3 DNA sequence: TGTGCCAGCAGCTTAGTCAGACCACAGATCGGGGAGCTGTTTTTT. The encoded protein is CASSLVRPQIGELFF.

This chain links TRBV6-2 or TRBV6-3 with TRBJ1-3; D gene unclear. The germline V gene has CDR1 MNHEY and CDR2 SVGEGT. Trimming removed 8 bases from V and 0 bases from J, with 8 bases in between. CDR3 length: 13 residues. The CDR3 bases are TGTGCCAGCGGAGAGTACTCTGGAAACACCATATATTTT. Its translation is CASGEYSGNTIYF.

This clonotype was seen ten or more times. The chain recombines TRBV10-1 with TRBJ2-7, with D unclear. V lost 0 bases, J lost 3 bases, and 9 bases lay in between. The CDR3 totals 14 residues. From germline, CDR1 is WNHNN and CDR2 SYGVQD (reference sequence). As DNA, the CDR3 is TGCGCCAGCAGTGAGTCATCGAACCGCTACGAGCAGTACTTC. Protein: CASSESSNRYEQYF.

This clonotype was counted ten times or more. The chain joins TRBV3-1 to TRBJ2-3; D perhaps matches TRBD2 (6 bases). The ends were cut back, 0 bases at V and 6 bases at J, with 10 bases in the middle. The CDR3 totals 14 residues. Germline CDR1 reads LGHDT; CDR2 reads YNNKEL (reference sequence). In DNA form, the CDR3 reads TGTGCCAGCAGCCAAGAGGTAGCGGAGGATACGCAGTATTTT. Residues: CASSQEVAEDTQYF.

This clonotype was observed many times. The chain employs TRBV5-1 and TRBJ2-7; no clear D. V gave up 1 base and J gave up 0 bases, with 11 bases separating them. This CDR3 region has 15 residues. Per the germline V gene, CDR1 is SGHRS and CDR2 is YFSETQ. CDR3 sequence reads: CASSLWGDSSYEQYF. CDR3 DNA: TGCGCCAGCAGCTTGTGGGGTGATAGCTCCTACGAGCAGTACTTC.

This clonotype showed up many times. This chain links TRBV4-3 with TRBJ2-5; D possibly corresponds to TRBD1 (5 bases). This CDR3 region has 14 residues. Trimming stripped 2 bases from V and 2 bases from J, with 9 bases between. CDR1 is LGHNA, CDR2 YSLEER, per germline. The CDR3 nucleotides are TGCGCCAGCAGCCAATCTCAGGGTCAAGAGACCCAGTACTTC. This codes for CASSQSQGQETQYF.

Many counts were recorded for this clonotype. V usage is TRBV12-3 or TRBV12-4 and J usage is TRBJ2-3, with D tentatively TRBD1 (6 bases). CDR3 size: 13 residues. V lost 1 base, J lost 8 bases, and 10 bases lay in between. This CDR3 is CASSLGAQGTQYF. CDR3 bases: TGTGCCAGCAGTTTAGGAGCACAGGGTACGCAGTATTTT.

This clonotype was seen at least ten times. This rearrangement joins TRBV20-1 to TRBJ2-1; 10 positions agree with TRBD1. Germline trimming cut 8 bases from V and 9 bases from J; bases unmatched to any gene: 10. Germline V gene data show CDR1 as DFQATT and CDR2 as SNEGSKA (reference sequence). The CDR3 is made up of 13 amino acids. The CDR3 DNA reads TGCAGTCTACTCGGACAGGGGGGGGGTGAGCAGTTCTTC. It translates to CSLLGQGGGEQFF.

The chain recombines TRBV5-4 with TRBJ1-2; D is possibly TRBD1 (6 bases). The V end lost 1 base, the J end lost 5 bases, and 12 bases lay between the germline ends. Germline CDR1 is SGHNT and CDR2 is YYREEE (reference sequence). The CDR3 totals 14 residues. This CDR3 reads CASSLTGNRYGYTF. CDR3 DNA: TGTGCCAGCAGCTTGACAGGGAACAGATATGGCTACACCTTC.

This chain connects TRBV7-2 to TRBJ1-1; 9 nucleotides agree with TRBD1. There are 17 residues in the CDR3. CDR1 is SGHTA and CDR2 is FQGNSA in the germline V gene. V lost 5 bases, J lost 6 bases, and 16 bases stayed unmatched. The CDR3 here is CASSRLGQGFVPAEAFF. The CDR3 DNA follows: TGTGCCAGCAGCCGATTAGGACAGGGGTTCGTTCCGGCTGAAGCTTTCTTT.

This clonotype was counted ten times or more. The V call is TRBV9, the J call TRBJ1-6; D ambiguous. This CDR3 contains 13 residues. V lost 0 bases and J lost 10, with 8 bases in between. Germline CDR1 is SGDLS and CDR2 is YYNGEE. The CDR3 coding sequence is TGTGCCAGCAGCGTAGCCGGTCAGTCACCCCTCCACTTT. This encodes CASSVAGQSPLHF.

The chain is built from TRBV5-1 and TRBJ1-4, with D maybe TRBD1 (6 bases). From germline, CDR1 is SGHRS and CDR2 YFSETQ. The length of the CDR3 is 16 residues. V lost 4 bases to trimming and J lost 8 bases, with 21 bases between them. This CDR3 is CASSLRGAAEKEKLFF. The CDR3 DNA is TGCGCCAGCAGCCTCCGGGGGGCAGCCGAGAAAGAAAAACTGTTTTTT.

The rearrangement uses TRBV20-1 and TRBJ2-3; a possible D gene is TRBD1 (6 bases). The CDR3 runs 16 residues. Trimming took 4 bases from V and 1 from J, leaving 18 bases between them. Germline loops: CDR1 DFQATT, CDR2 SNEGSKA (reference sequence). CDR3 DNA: TGCAGTGCTATGGATCCCGGGACATTACGCACAGATACGCAGTATTTT. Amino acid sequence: CSAMDPGTLRTDTQYF.

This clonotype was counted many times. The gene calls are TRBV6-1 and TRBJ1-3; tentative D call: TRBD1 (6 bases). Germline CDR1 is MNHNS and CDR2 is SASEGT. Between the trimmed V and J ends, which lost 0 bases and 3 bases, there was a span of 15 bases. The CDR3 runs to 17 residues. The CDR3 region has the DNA TGTGCCAGCAGTGAAGCTCCAGGGGCTTTGAGTGGAAACACCATATATTTT. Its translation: CASSEAPGALSGNTIYF.